The sequence of this T cell receptor beta chain was determined in a study of cytomegalovirus exposure and HLA in healthy donors. Study results and caveats: Available immune exposure information was restricted to CMV serostatus only. It was confirmed in vitro that a few of the CMV-associated chains were specific for CMV antigens. A previous analysis found most TCR beta V segments productive roughly 90% or roughly 30% of the time.

The germline V gene encodes CDR1 MNHEY and CDR2 SMNVEV (reference sequence). The CDR3 has 13 residues. Trimming cost V 2 bases and J 4 bases, with 8 bases left between them. As concerns this clone: Its antigen is undetermined.

PCR used 60 Vbeta primers and 13 Jbeta primers. Produced via immunoSEQ multiplex PCR; TCRdb's table is partial and in-frame only. The sample totals 65,000 to 85,000 clones. The chain has TRBV27 and TRBJ1-2; the D gene is possibly TRBD1 (6 bases). The sequence came from a female donor in good health and CMV-seropositive. Specimen: PBMCs. The CDR3 loop is CASSLGGAYGYTF. In DNA form, the CDR3 reads TGTGCCAGCAGTTTAGGGGGGGCCTATGGCTACACCTTC.